This T cell receptor (beta chain) was found in a study of CD8+ T cells in alopecia areata (dated by TCRdb to 2017 to 2018). In terms of the full investigation: The treated patients took part in an open-label pilot trial in which moderate-to-severe alopecia areata was treated with oral tofacitinib at 5 to 10 mg twice daily. The study used high-throughput TCRbeta sequencing to examine T cell clonal expansion in alopecia areata, in both the C3H/HeJ mouse model and human patients. The SALT score, which quantifies the percentage of affected scalp surface area, was used to measure disease severity in treated patients. Tofacitinib was given for 6 to 18 months, followed by 6 months of follow-up off drug to assess delayed response and recurrence. The RNA source kit depended on sample type: the PAXgene miRNA kit for fixed scalp, the miRNeasy kit for PBMCs, and the RNeasy kit for mouse skin. TCRbeta CDR3 regions were amplified by immunoSEQ multiplex PCR using 35 Vbeta forward and 13 Jbeta reverse primers. Clonality in the scalp was compared among normal scalp (n=4), patchy alopecia areata scalp (n=8), and alopecia totalis/universalis scalp (n=8). Tofacitinib-treated patients had biopsies at baseline and at 4 and 24 weeks of treatment, with a later scalp biopsy in several patients. Human TCRbeta sequencing covered scalp tissue and sorted CD4+ and CD8+ peripheral blood T cells from patchy and totalis/universalis alopecia areata patients and healthy controls. General conclusions and limits of the study: Unlike mouse skin, which is dominated by gammadelta T cells, normal human skin has resident alphabeta T cells that are also sequenced, and this complicates analysis of the scalp TCR repertoire. Because the treated cohort was small and had just a single nonresponder, larger studies are needed to establish links between baseline CD8+ expansion and response. Tofacitinib significantly lowered scalp clonality and the number of expanded CD8+ clones among the top 100 scalp clones. Shared TCR sequences between patients were less evident than in mice, which may be partly attributable to HLA diversity in the patient population. Compared with normal scalp, lesional scalp, particularly in alopecia totalis/universalis, had higher clonality and more expanded CD8+ clones, which suggests antigenic drive. Many expanded lesional clones persisted in scalp and blood during tofacitinib treatment, which may partly explain relapse after stopping treatment.

Concerning this clone itself: The clone's antigen remains unknown. Per-base quality was not reported, and no clone a single base away is much larger than it.

V sheds 0 bases and J sheds 10 bases, leaving 12 bases between their ends. Spanning cysteine to phenylalanine, the CDR3 consists of 13 amino acids. The CDR3 DNA has 39 bases and is translated from base 1. CDR1 SGHDT and CDR2 YYEEEE are derived from the germline V gene. The treatment or condition tag for this specimen amounts to: oral pan-JAK inhibitor, 5-10 mg twice daily. Lesional scalp punch biopsies and peripheral blood were obtained from alopecia areata patients. After PBMCs were isolated by density centrifugation and stained for CD3, CD4 and CD8, a FACSAria was used to sort CD4+ and CD8+ T cells. The library came from the immunoSEQ multiplex PCR assay. RNA was extracted from all samples and reverse transcribed into cDNA as template for TCR sequencing. First-strand cDNA was synthesized with SuperScript III using a 2:1 mix of oligo-dT and random hexamers. A synthetic immune receptor repertoire was used to measure amplification bias, and any remaining bias was corrected computationally. The published analysis was carried out like this. Raw reads were preprocessed for error removal, and CDR3 was defined according to IMGT conventions as running from the conserved cysteine to phenylalanine. Clonality was computed as 1 minus the Shannon entropy, with the entropy normalized by log2 of the number of productive unique TCRs. CD4 or CD8 identity of scalp clones was inferred by cross-referencing scalp TCRbeta sequences with sorted blood CD4 and CD8 repertoires. TCRdb's version of the immuneACCESS table is confined to in-frame rearrangements and falls short of the full clone set. An unresolved V gene accounts for under half of the shortfall where checked; the remainder is of unknown origin. V and J calls plus clone size are reproduced from that table; the DNA served to infer D and trimming. Counted in this sample were around 180,000 clones; about three fifths of them appeared once. Of the sample, roughly 1.3% is held by the ten largest clones.

The V and J segments used are TRBV5-6 and TRBJ2-3; there is no confident call for the D gene. Source: CD4+ T cells sorted from blood, taken around week 50, from a patient treated with tofacitinib. This receptor was identified in a human donor with alopecia areata. The CDR3 is CASSLAVLEAQYF. The DNA sequence is TGTGCCAGCAGCTTGGCCGTCCTCGAAGCGCAGTATTTT. Beyond the CDR3, the reference TRBV5-6 and TRBJ2-3 genes provide the residues; the full variable domain reads: DAGVTQSPTHLIKTRGQQVTLRCSPKSGHDTVSWYQQALGQGPQFIFQYYEEEERQRGNFPDRFSGHQFPNYSSELNVNALLLGDSALYLCASSLAVLEAQYFGPGTRLTVL.